The 26 T cell receptor beta chains below were found in one sample sequenced in a study of siplizumab effects on memory and regulatory T cells. Some clones are missing from TCRdb's copy, which holds only in-frame ones; the method was immunoSEQ multiplex PCR. The sample has about 66,000 clones, 90% to 97% seen once. What was sequenced was naive CD8+ T cells sorted from blood. These TCRs come from a human donor in good health.

This clone was picked up one time. The rearrangement joins TRBV6-5 to TRBJ2-7; TRBD2 is a possible D gene (5 bases). The germline CDR1 and CDR2 sequences are MNHEY and SVGAGI. V was cut by 3 bases and J by 6 bases, with 12 bases left in between. This CDR3 is 13 amino acids long. CDR3 DNA sequence: TGTGCCAGCAGTTATGGAGAGGGCGTCGAGCAGTACTTC. It yields the protein CASSYGEGVEQYF.

The genes are TRBV30 and TRBJ2-1; D not resolved. Germline CDR1 is GTSNPN and CDR2 is SVGIG (reference sequence). The CDR3 has 14 residues. V dropped 3 bases and J dropped 10 bases, with 19 bases sitting between them. The CDR3: CAWSETQLVSEQFF. The CDR3, as DNA: TGTGCCTGGAGCGAAACTCAGCTAGTCAGCGAGCAGTTCTTC.

The CDR3 loop reads CASCEVGDEQFF. The CDR3, as DNA: TGTGCCAGTTGTGAAGTGGGGGACGAGCAGTTCTTC. This rearrangement joins TRBV19 to TRBJ2-1; TRBD1 or TRBD2 may be the D gene (5 bases each). V lost 8 bases and J lost 10, with 15 bases in between. The CDR3 consists of 12 residues. CDR1 and CDR2 from the germline V gene are LNHDA and SQIVND (reference sequence). Full variable domain (rest looked up from reference TRBV19 and TRBJ2-1): DGGITQSPKYLFRKEGQNVTLSCEQNLNHDAMYWYRQDPGQGLRLIYYSQIVNDFQKGDIAEGYSVSREKKESFPLTVTSAQKNPTAFYLCASCEVGDEQFFGPGTRLTVL.

The rearrangement links TRBV27 to TRBJ1-5; perhaps TRBD1 as D (5 bases). Germline V lookup: CDR1 MNHEY, CDR2 SMNVEV (reference sequence). This CDR3 contains 15 residues. Trimming took 1 base from V and 7 from J, leaving 14 bases between them. The CDR3 here is CASSLLMGEGQPQHF. The CDR3 DNA follows: TGTGCCAGCAGTTTATTAATGGGGGAAGGCCAGCCCCAGCATTTT.

The chain employs TRBV11-2 and TRBJ2-5, with a weak D call TRBD1 (6 bases). The J call may be mistaken, given a closer DNA end match to TRBJ2-7. The CDR3 has 14 residues. Germline loops: CDR1 SGHAT, CDR2 FQNNGV. CDR3 nucleotide sequence: TGTGCCAGCAGCTTGGGAACAGGGACCTACGAGCAGTACTTC. It encodes CASSLGTGTYEQYF.

The chain employs TRBV7-3 and TRBJ2-6, with no clear D. V lost 6 bases, J lost 0 bases, and 6 bases lay in between. The germline CDR1 and CDR2 sequences are SGHTA and FQGTGA. This CDR3 region has 14 residues. The chain's CDR3 is CASSMGSGANVLTF. For the CDR3, the DNA is TGTGCCAGCAGTATGGGCTCTGGGGCCAACGTCCTGACTTTC.

This clone showed up just once. This sequence joins TRBV20-1 and TRBJ2-1; D is undetermined. There are 9 residues in the CDR3. With 4 bases removed from V and 7 bases from J, the gap between germline ends came to 2 bases. CDR1 is DFQATT and CDR2 is SNEGSKA in the germline V gene (reference sequence). The CDR3 here is CSATNEQFF. The CDR3 DNA follows: TGCAGTGCTACAAATGAGCAGTTCTTC.

The chain links TRBV19 to TRBJ2-1; 11 bases match TRBD2. Per germline, CDR1 LNHDA and CDR2 SQIVND (reference sequence). CDR3 length: 15 residues. V trimming: 4 bases; J trimming: 8 bases; junction bases outside the gene matches: 7. CDR3 sequence: CASSRLAGGRDEQFF. Here the CDR3 DNA reads TGTGCCAGTAGTAGATTAGCGGGGGGGCGGGATGAGCAGTTCTTC.

This clone was seen only once. The chain uses TRBV6-6 and TRBJ1-4; D not certain. There are 13 residues in the CDR3. Germline V gene data show CDR1 as MNHNY and CDR2 as SVGAGI (reference sequence). V lost 4 bases and J lost 7, with 10 bases in between. Here the CDR3 reads CASSFYEFEKLFF. Here the CDR3 DNA reads TGTGCCAGCAGTTTCTACGAATTTGAAAAACTGTTTTTT.

This chain links TRBV12-5 with TRBJ1-1; D call uncertain. The CDR3 is made up of 12 amino acids. Germline V gene lookup returns CDR1 LGHNT and CDR2 FRNRAP. V lost 1 base, J lost 8 bases, and 8 bases lay in between. In DNA, the CDR3 is TGTGCTAGTGGTTTGGGGCCCGACGAAGCTTTCTTT. This codes for CASGLGPDEAFF.

V gene TRBV27 combines with J gene TRBJ1-2; 9 bases map to TRBD1. Trimming cost V 7 bases and J 5 bases; bases outside gene matches: 2. CDR1 and CDR2 (germline): MNHEY, SMNVEV (reference sequence). The CDR3 has 12 residues. DNA for the CDR3: TGTGCCAGCAAAGGACAGGGGTATGGCTACACCTTC. Its translation: CASKGQGYGYTF.

V is TRBV11-2 and J is TRBJ2-1; TRBD2 agrees at 9 bases. V shed 6 bases, J shed 8 bases, and the junction held 11 bases outside the gene matches. Germline V gives CDR1 SGHAT, CDR2 FQNNGV. This CDR3 contains 15 residues. CDR3 amino acids: CASSYSGGFWDEQFF. The CDR3 DNA sequence: TGTGCCAGCAGTTACAGCGGGGGGTTCTGGGATGAGCAGTTCTTC.

The chain is built from TRBV6-1 and TRBJ1-1; D is undetermined. The germline V and J ends were trimmed by 6 bases and 3 bases, with 2 bases remaining between them. The CDR3 sequence is 10 residues long. CDR1 is MNHNS, CDR2 SASEGT, per germline. CDR3 DNA: TGTGCCAGCAGGTACACTGAAGCTTTCTTT. Translated: CASRYTEAFF.

The chain is built from TRBV5-1 and TRBJ2-5, with D unresolved. The germline CDR1 and CDR2 sequences are SGHRS and YFSETQ. The CDR3 has 14 amino acids. Deletions cut 2 bases from V and 0 bases from J, with 8 bases between. The CDR3 region is CASSLTPDQETQYF. The CDR3 nucleotides are TGCGCCAGCAGCTTAACGCCTGACCAAGAGACCCAGTACTTC.

Details on this clone: This same CDR3 is encoded by further DNA sequences in the sample. V and J are TRBV9 and TRBJ2-7; no reliable D call. CDR3 length: 13 residues. Germline-derived CDR1 and CDR2 are SGDLS and YYNGEE. Trimming took 2 bases from V and 0 from J, leaving 6 bases between them. The CDR3 coding sequence is TGTGCCAGCAGCGTCGGAAGCTCCTACGAGCAGTACTTC. It specifies CASSVGSSYEQYF.

This chain uses TRBV28 with TRBJ1-4; D is perhaps TRBD1 (6 bases). Germline CDR1 reads MDHEN; CDR2 reads SYDVKM. The CDR3 is 15 residues long. Between the trimmed V and J ends, which lost 6 bases and 8 bases, there was a span of 19 bases. CDR3 region: CASRPQGLNREKLFF. Here the CDR3 DNA reads TGTGCCAGCAGACCACAGGGACTCAACCGCGAAAAACTGTTTTTT.

This chain connects TRBV11-3 to TRBJ2-5, with TRBD1 matching over 10 bases. Germline assignment: CDR1 SGHNT and CDR2 YENEEA. V lost 4 bases, J lost 3 bases, and 5 bases stayed unmatched. The CDR3 length is 15 residues. The CDR3 spells CASSSRGTGEETQYF. CDR3 nucleotide sequence: TGTGCCAGCAGCTCTCGGGGGACAGGGGAAGAGACCCAGTACTTC.

V and J are TRBV7-6 and TRBJ2-7, with a possible D match to TRBD1 (6 bases). V shed 4 bases and J shed 6 bases, with 13 bases lying between them. CDR3 length equals 13 residues. Germline V CDR1 and CDR2: SGHVS, FNYEAQ. The CDR3 DNA reads TGTGCCAGCAGCTCGCAGGGGTCTAGCGAGCAGTACTTC. The encoded protein is CASSSQGSSEQYF.

In this sample, this clone turned up once. CDR3 protein: CAWSVFHGNYGYTF. DNA for the CDR3: TGTGCCTGGAGTGTATTTCACGGTAACTATGGCTACACCTTC. This chain joins TRBV30 and TRBJ1-2; the D is unclear. V lost 0 bases, J lost 1 base, and 9 bases lay in between. Per germline, CDR1 GTSNPN and CDR2 SVGIG (reference sequence). This CDR3 spans 14 amino acids.

The chain links TRBV5-6 to TRBJ2-5; D is possibly TRBD1 or TRBD2 (5 bases each). The V end lost 4 bases, the J end lost 5 bases, and 15 bases lay between the germline ends. Germline V gives CDR1 SGHDT, CDR2 YYEEEE. The CDR3 is 14 amino acids. The CDR3 reads CASSTGTDGETQYF. In DNA, the CDR3 is TGTGCCAGCAGCACGGGGACGGACGGGGAGACCCAGTACTTC.

The chain uses TRBV5-1 and TRBJ2-3, with TRBD2 as a possible D gene (6 bases). V lost 1 base, J lost 4 bases, and 13 bases lay in between. In germline, CDR1 is SGHRS, CDR2 YFSETQ. The CDR3 is made up of 15 amino acids. CDR3 in amino acids: CASSLSASEADTQYF. In nucleotides, the CDR3 is TGCGCCAGCAGCTTGTCGGCTAGCGAAGCAGATACGCAGTATTTT.

This clone came up once. The chain is built from TRBV6-6 and TRBJ2-3; unclear D gene. This CDR3 is 14 amino acids long. V lost 0 bases to trimming and J lost 0 bases, with 4 bases between them. Per germline, CDR1 MNHNY and CDR2 SVGAGI (reference sequence). CDR3 in DNA: TGTGCCAGCAGTTACTCGCTAAGCACAGATACGCAGTATTTT. This translates into CASSYSLSTDTQYF.

V and J are TRBV5-1 and TRBJ2-1; TRBD2 aligns across 8 bases. The CDR3 spans 15 residues. J gave up 8 bases and V 3 bases, and 10 bases lay outside the gene matches. Germline assignment: CDR1 SGHRS and CDR2 YFSETQ. The CDR3 sequence is CASSSGTSTGDEQFF. CDR3 DNA: TGCGCCAGCAGCTCCGGGACTAGTACCGGCGATGAGCAGTTCTTC.

This rearrangement joins TRBV27 to TRBJ1-6; D unclear. V lost 0 bases to trimming and J lost 6 bases, with 6 bases between them. CDR1 is MNHEY, CDR2 SMNVEV, per germline (reference sequence). The CDR3 spans 14 residues. Here the CDR3 DNA reads TGTGCCAGCAGTTTATCGGGTTTTAATTCACCCCTCCACTTT. This gives the protein CASSLSGFNSPLHF.

This chain joins TRBV6-5 and TRBJ2-5; TRBD2 matches at 9 bases. Germline V CDR1 and CDR2: MNHEY, SVGAGI. After removal of 2 bases from V and 3 bases from J, the junction contained 4 bases not matched to a gene. The CDR3 sequence is 15 residues long. The CDR3 region is CASSYGSGGKETQYF. The CDR3 nucleotides read TGTGCCAGCAGTTACGGTAGCGGGGGAAAAGAGACCCAGTACTTC.

This CDR3 is CASSLTGLAGAGTDTQYF. CDR3 in DNA: TGTGCCAGCAGCTTAACGGGCTTAGCGGGGGCCGGGACAGATACGCAGTATTTT. The V gene is TRBV7-3, the J gene TRBJ2-3; 9 positions agree with TRBD2. CDR3 size: 18 residues. J gave up 3 bases and V 0 bases, and 10 bases lay outside the gene matches. The germline V gene has CDR1 SGHTA and CDR2 FQGTGA.